A single sample gave rise to the 9 T cell receptor beta chains below, sequenced in a study of shared clonotypes between healthy human individuals. Using immunoSEQ multiplex PCR, the repertoire was profiled, and TCRdb retains in-frame clones only, with some absent. The sample lists about 1.5 million clones, around 98% occurring once. The specimen sequenced was naive CD4+ T cells sorted from blood. Sample subset: CD45RA+ positively selected. Receptors originate from a man aged 25-40 years in good health.

This rearrangement joins TRBV28 to TRBJ1-5, with D tentatively TRBD1 (5 bases). V was cut by 5 bases and J by 0 bases, with 14 bases left in between. The CDR3 runs to 16 residues. Germline V gene lookup returns CDR1 MDHEN and CDR2 SYDVKM. As DNA, the CDR3 is TGTGCCAGCAGTCCTAGACAGCATTATAGCAATCAGCCCCAGCATTTT. Residues: CASSPRQHYSNQPQHF.

The chain links TRBV2 to TRBJ1-3; D is ambiguous. The germline V gene has CDR1 SNHLY and CDR2 FYNNEI. Trimming removed 4 bases at V and 2 bases at J, with 21 bases between. This CDR3 has 18 amino acids. The CDR3 spells CASSVRITSPLAGNTIYF. CDR3 nucleotide sequence: TGTGCCAGCAGTGTTCGGATAACCAGTCCCCTCGCTGGAAACACCATATATTTT.

V usage is TRBV4-1 and J usage is TRBJ2-3; possibly TRBD1 for D (5 bases). Germline-derived CDR1 and CDR2 are MGHRA and YSYEKL. The CDR3 contains 18 residues. The V end was cut by 1 base, the J end by 4 bases, with 21 bases between. The CDR3 DNA follows: TGCGCCAGCAGCCAAGCGGTAAGACAGTTAGGCGGCGCAGATACGCAGTATTTT. Encoded protein: CASSQAVRQLGGADTQYF.

The chain employs TRBV11-2 and TRBJ1-1; D is unclear. This CDR3 comprises 14 residues. The germline V and J ends were trimmed by 1 base and 7 bases, with 13 bases remaining between them. Per germline, CDR1 SGHAT and CDR2 FQNNGV. CDR3 in amino acids: CASSLAWPRSEAFF. CDR3 nucleotide sequence: TGTGCCAGCAGCTTAGCCTGGCCGCGGAGTGAAGCTTTCTTT.

The V and J genes are TRBV7-6 and TRBJ2-5; D not certain. CDR3 length equals 14 residues. V dropped 2 bases and J dropped 4 bases, with 11 bases sitting between them. Per the germline V gene, CDR1 is SGHVS and CDR2 is FNYEAQ. This CDR3 is CASSLNPGPETQYF. The CDR3 DNA reads TGTGCCAGCAGCTTAAACCCAGGACCAGAGACCCAGTACTTC.

Worth noting for this clone: Other DNA sequences from this sample encode an identical CDR3 as well. This chain joins TRBV2 and TRBJ2-7, with 8 nucleotides matching TRBD1. The V and J ends lost 5 bases and 2 bases, in that order; junction bases with no gene match: 5. CDR3 length: 14 residues. Germline V gene data show CDR1 as SNHLY and CDR2 as FYNNEI. CDR3 nucleotide sequence: TGTGCCAGCAGTTATCGGACAGGGACCTACGAGCAGTACTTC. Its protein is CASSYRTGTYEQYF.

The chain joins TRBV27 to TRBJ1-1; TRBD1 might be the D (5 bases). The ends were cut back, 5 bases at V and 1 base at J, with 14 bases in the middle. Per germline, CDR1 MNHEY and CDR2 SMNVEV (reference sequence). The CDR3 extends over 15 amino acids. This CDR3 reads CASSPQGIRNTEAFF. The CDR3 DNA is TGTGCCAGCAGTCCCCAGGGAATTCGGAACACTGAAGCTTTCTTT.

This chain joins TRBV9 and TRBJ2-3; 11 bases line up with TRBD2. CDR3 size: 17 residues. Losses at the gene ends were 0 bases for V and 2 bases for J; bases not matched to a gene: 5. The germline gives CDR1 SGDLS, CDR2 YYNGEE. DNA of the CDR3: TGTGCCAGCAGCGTAGGGTGGGGACTAGCGGACACAGATACGCAGTATTTT. Protein: CASSVGWGLADTDTQYF.

This chain connects TRBV4-3 to TRBJ2-4, with 7 bases matching TRBD2. The CDR3 totals 15 residues. Germline V CDR1 and CDR2: LGHNA, YSLEER. V lost 0 bases and J lost 8; bases outside the gene matches: 7. The CDR3: CASSQDTHRGDIQYF. CDR3 DNA: TGCGCCAGCAGCCAAGATACTCACCGGGGGGACATTCAGTACTTC.